The TCR beta chain described here comes from a study of Tregs in tolerant kidney transplant recipients. Study outcomes and limitations: Expanding Tregs on activated donor B cells appeared to best identify donor-specific TCRbeta clones.

V dropped 0 bases and J dropped 7; count of bases not matched to a gene: 9. Germline V lookup: CDR1 SGHRS, CDR2 YFSETQ. The CDR3 is 17 amino acids. Generated by immunoSEQ multiplex PCR, the TCRdb table keeps only in-frame clones and is missing some. This table has under 95,000 clones, 75% to 95% appearing once. This clone was found a few times. What it recognizes is unknown. Thawed PBMCs were FACS-sorted into unstimulated CD4+CD25+CD127- regulatory T cells, CD4+CD25- non-regulatory cells, CD4 and CD8 cells. Thawed PBMCs were rested overnight at 37°C with about 220 IU/ml IL-2 before regulatory T cell sorting.

The receptor was isolated from a human donor who received a combined kidney and bone marrow transplant. The sample consisted of Tregs from blood, taken before the transplant. The V gene is TRBV5-1, the J gene TRBJ2-2; 10 nucleotides agree with TRBD2. CDR3 loop: CASSLGALAGSGGELFF. The CDR3 nucleotides read TGCGCCAGCAGCTTGGGGGCACTAGCGGGATCCGGCGGGGAGCTGTTTTTT.